This TCR beta chain was obtained from a study of identifying expanded T cells in peripheral blood. Points from the study as a whole: Variance in clone template counts between roughly two-week samples significantly increased with total template count across all healthy donors. Approximately 1.2 clones differed between technical replicates, versus about 17 and 20 over time.

Collection occurred without any documented infections or immune events in donors. V was pared by 1 base and J by 5 bases, with 10 bases of the junction left unmatched. The V gene's germline CDR1 is MGHRA and CDR2 YSYEKL. The CDR3 consists of 17 residues. Data came from immunoSEQ multiplex PCR; TCRdb stores just in-frame clones and leaves some out. In the table there are 55,000 to 80,000 clones, about 83% of which are singletons. With regard to this clone: Antigen unknown.

Input material: blood. The rearrangement links TRBV4-1 to TRBJ2-5; TRBD2 matches 10 bases. This TCR was sampled from a person aged 18 to 69 in good health. CDR3 sequence (DNA): TGCGCCAGCAGCCAAGCGGGAAGCGGGGGGGCTTCCGAGACCCAGTACTTC. The encoded protein is CASSQAGSGGASETQYF.